The 5 T cell receptor beta chains below all came from one sample that was sequenced in a study of blood T cell repertoires in COVID-19. Sequenced by immunoSEQ multiplex PCR; TCRdb stores in-frame clones only, minus some. The sample comprises about 280,000 clones, about nine tenths of which are singletons, and approximately 2.2% rests with the top ten. Sample: peripheral blood. The receptors were sampled from a middle-aged man with acute or convalescent COVID-19.

This clone was counted a single time. J is TRBJ2-1 and V is TRBV7-3; D is possibly TRBD2 (5 bases). In germline, CDR1 is SGHTA, CDR2 FQGTGA. V lost 2 bases and J 7 bases, leaving 15 bases between the germline ends. CDR3 length equals 15 residues. The CDR3 nucleotides are TGTGCCAGCAGCTTACGGGGTCCCACGGGGAATGAGCAGTTCTTC. Translation gives CASSLRGPTGNEQFF. The full variable domain, with the rest looked up from reference TRBV7-3 and TRBJ2-1, is GAGVSQTPSNKVTEKGKYVELRCDPISGHTALYWYRQSLGQGPEFLIYFQGTGAADDSGLPNDRFFAVRPEGSVSTLKIQRTERGDSAVYLCASSLRGPTGNEQFFGPGTRLTVL.

The genes are TRBV19 and TRBJ2-7; perhaps TRBD1 as D (6 bases). CDR3 size: 15 residues. V lost 5 bases and J 6 bases, leaving 20 bases between the germline ends. Germline CDR1 is LNHDA and CDR2 is SQIVND (reference sequence). CDR3 residues: CASSFMTGGFGEQYF. CDR3 bases: TGTGCCAGTAGTTTCATGACAGGAGGTTTTGGCGAGCAGTACTTC.

The rearrangement joins TRBV30 to TRBJ1-2; 7 nucleotides line up with TRBD1. The V and J ends lost 6 bases and 4 bases, in that order; junction bases with no gene match: 14. From germline, CDR1 is GTSNPN and CDR2 SVGIG (reference sequence). This CDR3 spans 15 amino acids. CDR3 nucleotides: TGTGCCTGCCCGCGTCCAGGGGGTTTTTTCTATGGCTACACCTTC. It specifies CACPRPGGFFYGYTF.

This rearrangement joins TRBV5-1 to TRBJ2-1; 9 positions agree with TRBD1. There are 17 residues in the CDR3. V trimming: 1 base; J trimming: 9 bases; junction bases outside the gene matches: 14. Germline V gene lookup returns CDR1 SGHRS and CDR2 YFSETQ. The CDR3 loop is CASSLKGQGHILPEQFF. The CDR3 region has the DNA TGCGCCAGCAGCTTGAAGGGACAGGGTCATATATTACCTGAGCAGTTCTTC.

The gene calls are TRBV5-4 and TRBJ2-5, with D tentatively TRBD2 (7 bases). CDR3 length: 15 amino acids. Germline CDR1 reads SGHNT; CDR2 reads YYREEE (reference sequence). The V and J ends lost 6 bases and 3 bases respectively, with 18 bases between them. The CDR3: CASNEGGGRKETQYF. DNA for the CDR3: TGTGCCAGCAACGAGGGGGGGGGCCGAAAAGAGACCCAGTACTTC.